The 8 T cell receptor beta chains in this list originate from one sample, sequenced in a study of shared T cell receptors in the human thymus. Using immunoSEQ multiplex PCR, the repertoire was profiled, and TCRdb retains in-frame clones only, with some absent. This sample has roughly 500,000 clones, with approximately 80% found just once. The same sample was also studied in work on human thymus T cells.

The sequenced material came from thymocytes. These receptors all come from a boy in the first two years of life with a congenital heart defect.

The chain recombines TRBV5-6 with TRBJ1-1; no clear D. Germline CDR1 and CDR2: SGHDT and YYEEEE. The CDR3 is 15 residues long. V lost 4 bases and J lost 1, with 14 bases in between. The CDR3 region has the DNA TGTGCCAGCAGCCCTCATTGGTCTAGGAACACTGAAGCTTTCTTT. It is translated as CASSPHWSRNTEAFF. Together with reference TRBV5-6 and TRBJ1-1, the CDR3 gives the full variable domain: DAGVTQSPTHLIKTRGQQVTLRCSPKSGHDTVSWYQQALGQGPQFIFQYYEEEERQRGNFPDRFSGHQFPNYSSELNVNALLLGDSALYLCASSPHWSRNTEAFFGQGTRLTVV.

The CDR3 reads CASRKLAGGLAHYEQYF. The CDR3 DNA is TGTGCCAGCAGGAAACTAGCGGGAGGCCTGGCCCACTACGAGCAGTACTTC. The chain has TRBV7-2 and TRBJ2-7, with 12 bases identical to TRBD2. The CDR3 runs 17 residues. Germline CDR1 is SGHTA and CDR2 is FQGNSA. The V segment lost 6 bases and the J segment 3 bases; nucleotides outside the gene matches: 12.

This clone has more than one count but fewer than ten. The CDR3 nucleotides read TGTGCCAGCAGTTTATCTTCTAGGGGTCGGGTAGCGGGAGAACCCCAGAACACCGGGGAGCTGTTTTTT. Its translation: CASSLSSRGRVAGEPQNTGELFF. The J gene is TRBJ2-2, the V gene TRBV27; 9 bases agree with TRBD2. V was pared by 0 bases and J by 1 base, with 21 bases of the junction left unmatched. This CDR3 has 23 residues. Per the germline V gene, CDR1 is MNHEY and CDR2 is SMNVEV (reference sequence).

V and J are TRBV7-8 and TRBJ2-4; 8 bases map to TRBD2. The CDR3 sequence is 17 residues long. J lost 7 bases, V lost 0 bases, and 11 bases had no gene match. Germline CDR1 reads SGHVS; CDR2 reads FQNEAQ. The DNA of the CDR3 is TGTGCCAGCAGCTTAGCTGGGCGGGAGGTCTCGTGGAACATTCAGTACTTC. Translation gives CASSLAGREVSWNIQYF.

Worth noting for this clone: The sample contains more than one DNA sequence encoding this CDR3. The J gene is TRBJ1-1, the V gene TRBV7-9; D not certain. CDR1 is SEHNR and CDR2 is FQNEAQ in the germline V gene (reference sequence). V lost 4 bases and J lost 4, with 4 bases in between. The length of the CDR3 is 11 residues. DNA for the CDR3: TGTGCCAGCAGCTCCGGCACTGAAGCTTTCTTT. Translation: CASSSGTEAFF.

This rearrangement joins TRBV14 to TRBJ2-3; 12 bases align to TRBD2. Germline V gene lookup returns CDR1 SGHDN and CDR2 FVKESK. J lost 3 bases, V lost 2 bases, and 3 bases had no gene match. CDR3 length equals 16 residues. The CDR3 DNA sequence: TGTGCCAGCAGCCAAACCGGGACTAGCGGGACAGATACGCAGTATTTT. Amino acids: CASSQTGTSGTDTQYF.

The chain links TRBV7-8 to TRBJ2-1, with D possibly being TRBD1 (7 bases). V was cut by 5 bases and J by 6 bases, with 20 bases left in between. Germline CDR1 is SGHVS and CDR2 is FQNEAQ. The CDR3 has 16 residues. This chain's CDR3 is CASSTSPGGSINEQFF. CDR3 coding DNA: TGTGCCAGCAGCACCAGCCCAGGGGGGAGCATCAATGAGCAGTTCTTC.

This chain connects TRBV4-3 to TRBJ2-1, with 9 bases that match TRBD2. V lost 0 bases and J lost 8; bases outside the gene matches: 5. From germline, CDR1 is LGHNA and CDR2 YSLEER. CDR3 length: 15 amino acids. The CDR3 DNA sequence: TGCGCCAGCAGCCAAGATATTAGCGGGAGACATGAGCAGTTCTTC. Protein product: CASSQDISGRHEQFF.